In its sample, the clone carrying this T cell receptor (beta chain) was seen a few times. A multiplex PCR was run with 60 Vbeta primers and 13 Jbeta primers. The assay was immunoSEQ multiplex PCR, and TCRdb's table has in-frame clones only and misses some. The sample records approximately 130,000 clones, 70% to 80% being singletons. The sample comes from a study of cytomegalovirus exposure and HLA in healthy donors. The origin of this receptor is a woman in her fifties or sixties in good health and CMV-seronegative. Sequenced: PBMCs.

CDR3: CASSGPLREETQYF. The CDR3 DNA reads as TGTGCCAGCAGCGGGCCTTTGAGGGAAGAGACCCAGTACTTC. The chain links TRBV7-9 to TRBJ2-5; a possible D gene is TRBD2 (5 bases). The CDR3 sequence is 14 residues long. The V end lost 5 bases, the J end lost 3 bases, and 13 bases lay between the germline ends. The germline V gene encodes CDR1 SEHNR and CDR2 FQNEAQ (reference sequence).